This is a list of T cell receptor beta chains from one sample in a study of T-cell memory formation after mild COVID-19. TCRdb reprocessed the 5' RACE reads via MiXCR and lists one record per CDR3 protein. This sample has 400,000 to 450,000 distinct CDR3 sequences, with about a sixth found just once. Sequencing was carried out using PBMCs or a T cell subset sorted from them (not recorded which). The origin of the receptors is a man between 18 and 35 years old who had mild COVID-19 (a few samples of this study predate the infection). Cell type and time point are not known. Both conserved end residues are part of each CDR3. D genes are given only for firm matches. Clone size is not always given. Where it is, it says once, few, many or a class for expanded clones.

CDR3 length: 14
V gene: TRBV20-1
J gene: TRBJ1-2
D gene: TRBD1
clone size: few
CDR3 DNA: TGCAGTGCTGAGGGGGCCCGGGCTAACTATGGCTACACCTTC
CDR3 protein: CSAEGARANYGYTF

CDR3 length: 15
V gene: TRBV11-2
J gene: TRBJ2-5
D gene: NA
clone size: NA
CDR3 DNA: TGTGCCAGCAGCCCAGAGGGGGGGGCTCTAGAGACCCAGTACTTC
CDR3 protein: CASSPEGGALETQYF

CDR3 length: 16
V gene: TRBV11-1
J gene: TRBJ2-5
D gene: NA
clone size: NA
CDR3 DNA: TGTGCCAGCAGCCCCTTCGTGGGGAACCCACAAGAGACCCAGTACTTC
CDR3 protein: CASSPFVGNPQETQYF

CDR3 length: 15
V gene: TRBV7-9
J gene: TRBJ2-1
D gene: NA
clone size: many
CDR3 DNA: TGTGCCAGCAGCTTAGTGGCTAGCAACCACAATGAGCAGTTCTTC
CDR3 protein: CASSLVASNHNEQFF

CDR3 length: 15
V gene: TRBV4-2
J gene: TRBJ2-1
D gene: NA
clone size: NA
CDR3 DNA: TGTGCCAGCAGCCAAGGGGCCCGAGACTTGCGTGAGCAGTTCTTC
CDR3 protein: CASSQGARDLREQFF

CDR3 length: 16
V gene: TRBV4-1
J gene: TRBJ2-4
D gene: NA
clone size: few
CDR3 DNA: TGCGCCAGCAGCCATATACCGACAGGCCAGGGAAACATTCAGTACTTC
CDR3 protein: CASSHIPTGQGNIQYF

CDR3 length: 14
V gene: TRBV4-1
J gene: TRBJ1-6
D gene: NA
clone size: NA
CDR3 DNA: TGCGCCAGCAGCCAAATCCCAGGGAGTTCACCCCTCCACTTT
CDR3 protein: CASSQIPGSSPLHF

CDR3 length: 12
V gene: TRBV7-6
J gene: TRBJ1-4
D gene: NA
clone size: NA
CDR3 DNA: TGTGCCAGCAGCTTCGGGAATGAAAAACTGTTTTTT
CDR3 protein: CASSFGNEKLFF

CDR3 length: 14
V gene: TRBV9
J gene: TRBJ2-3
D gene: NA
clone size: NA
CDR3 DNA: TGTGCCAGCAGCGTAGGACCCGAGGGGGATACGCAGTATTTT
CDR3 protein: CASSVGPEGDTQYF

CDR3 length: 14
V gene: TRBV5-1
J gene: TRBJ2-7
D gene: NA
clone size: few
CDR3 DNA: TGCGCCAGCAGCTTGACGGGGGACCACTACGAGCAGTACTTC
CDR3 protein: CASSLTGDHYEQYF

CDR3 length: 14
V gene: TRBV4-1
J gene: TRBJ1-2
D gene: TRBD1
clone size: NA
CDR3 DNA: TGCGCCAGCAGCGACCTGACAGGGTTTAATGGCTACACCTTC
CDR3 protein: CASSDLTGFNGYTF

CDR3 length: 17
V gene: TRBV18
J gene: TRBJ2-1
D gene: NA
clone size: NA
CDR3 DNA: TGTGCCAGCTCACCACGGAGGGCAGGGGGACAACACAATGAGCAGTTCTTC
CDR3 protein: CASSPRRAGGQHNEQFF

CDR3 length: 15
V gene: TRBV5-5
J gene: TRBJ2-3
D gene: TRBD2
clone size: many
CDR3 DNA: TGTGCCAGCAGCCCTGTCTCGGGGGGGCGGGATACGCAGTATTTT
CDR3 protein: CASSPVSGGRDTQYF

CDR3 length: 15
V gene: TRBV5-1
J gene: TRBJ2-5
D gene: NA
clone size: many
CDR3 DNA: TGCGCCAGCAGACGAGTAACCACATTCCAAGAGACCCAGTACTTC
CDR3 protein: CASRRVTTFQETQYF

CDR3 length: 17
V gene: TRBV7-6
J gene: TRBJ2-1
D gene: NA
clone size: few
CDR3 DNA: TGTGCCAGCAGCTTTCGAGGGGCCTCGGTTCCTTACAATGAGCAGTTCTTC
CDR3 protein: CASSFRGASVPYNEQFF

CDR3 length: 13
V gene: TRBV20-1
J gene: TRBJ2-3
D gene: NA
clone size: NA
CDR3 DNA: TGCAGTGCTAGAGATCGACTCTATAATACGCAGTATTTT
CDR3 protein: CSARDRLYNTQYF

CDR3 length: 15
V gene: TRBV7-2
J gene: TRBJ2-1
D gene: TRBD1
clone size: NA
CDR3 DNA: TGTGCCAGCAGCCCGGACAGGGGGGGGTCAAATGAGCAGTTCTTC
CDR3 protein: CASSPDRGGSNEQFF

CDR3 length: 15
V gene: TRBV5-1
J gene: TRBJ1-2
D gene: NA
clone size: NA
CDR3 DNA: TGCGCCAGCAGCTTGTCGGCCAGCCTTAACTATGGCTACACCTTC
CDR3 protein: CASSLSASLNYGYTF

CDR3 length: 15
V gene: TRBV2
J gene: TRBJ1-4
D gene: NA
clone size: NA
CDR3 DNA: TGTGCCAGCAGTGTTTACAGTTCAACTAATGAAAAACTGTTTTTT
CDR3 protein: CASSVYSSTNEKLFF

CDR3 length: 16
V gene: TRBV5-1
J gene: TRBJ2-2
D gene: NA
clone size: once
CDR3 DNA: TGCGCCAGCAGCCCCCCCGGCAGGGAGAACACCGGGGAGCTGTTTTTT
CDR3 protein: CASSPPGRENTGELFF

CDR3 length: 15
V gene: TRBV7-9
J gene: TRBJ2-1
D gene: TRBD1
clone size: few
CDR3 DNA: TGTGCCAGCAGCTACGGACAGGGGGCTTTTAATGAGCAGTTCTTC
CDR3 protein: CASSYGQGAFNEQFF

CDR3 length: 13
V gene: TRBV20-1
J gene: TRBJ1-3
D gene: NA
clone size: many
CDR3 DNA: TGCAGTGCTCGCAGGGATACTGGAAACACCATATATTTT
CDR3 protein: CSARRDTGNTIYF

CDR3 length: 16
V gene: TRBV4-1
J gene: TRBJ2-5
D gene: TRBD2
clone size: many
CDR3 DNA: TGCGCCAGCAGCCAAGATCCTAGCGGGGACCAAGAGACCCAGTACTTC
CDR3 protein: CASSQDPSGDQETQYF